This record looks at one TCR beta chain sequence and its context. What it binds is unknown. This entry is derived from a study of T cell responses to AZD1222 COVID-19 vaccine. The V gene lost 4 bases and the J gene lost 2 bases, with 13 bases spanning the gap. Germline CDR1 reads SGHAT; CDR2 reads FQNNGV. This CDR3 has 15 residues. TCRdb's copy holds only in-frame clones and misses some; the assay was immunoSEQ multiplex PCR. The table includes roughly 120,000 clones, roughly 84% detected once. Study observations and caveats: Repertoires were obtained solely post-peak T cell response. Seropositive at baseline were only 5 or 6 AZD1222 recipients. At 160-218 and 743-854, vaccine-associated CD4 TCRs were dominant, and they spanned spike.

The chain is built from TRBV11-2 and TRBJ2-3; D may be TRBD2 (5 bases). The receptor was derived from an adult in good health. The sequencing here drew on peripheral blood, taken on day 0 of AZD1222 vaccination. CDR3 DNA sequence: TGTGCCAGCAGCTCATCTGACGGGGACACAGATACGCAGTATTTT. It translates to CASSSSDGDTDTQYF. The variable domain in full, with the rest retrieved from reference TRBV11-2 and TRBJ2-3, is EAGVAQSPRYKIIEKRQSVAFWCNPISGHATLYWYQQILGQGPKLLIQFQNNGVVDDSQLPKDRFSAERLKGVDSTLKIQPAKLEDSAVYLCASSSSDGDTDTQYFGPGTRLTVL.